Shown below are 13 T cell receptor beta chains from a single sample sequenced in a study of beta chain features in type 1 diabetes. Study observations and caveats: All four CD4+ subsets of Type 1 diabetes patients contained TCRB CDR3s that were moderately but significantly shorter.

Their specific antigens are unknown. cDNA synthesis used the whole RNA isolate, giving expressed TCRB sequences. The method was immunoSEQ multiplex PCR; TCRdb's version includes in-frame clones alone and lacks a portion of them. In the table there are some 370,000 clones, 9.5% to 10% of which are singletons. Sequencing used central memory CD4+ T cells from blood. All receptors derive from a man aged 25-45 years with type 1 diabetes.

This rearrangement joins TRBV5-6 to TRBJ2-5; D is undetermined. There are 12 residues in the CDR3. CDR1 and CDR2 (germline): SGHDT, YYEEEE. V gave up 2 bases and J gave up 5 bases, with 7 bases separating them. The CDR3 here is CASSLSRETQYF. The CDR3 DNA reads TGTGCCAGCAGCTTATCTCGGGAGACCCAGTACTTC. The full variable domain, its missing parts supplied by reference TRBV5-6 and TRBJ2-5, is DAGVTQSPTHLIKTRGQQVTLRCSPKSGHDTVSWYQQALGQGPQFIFQYYEEEERQRGNFPDRFSGHQFPNYSSELNVNALLLGDSALYLCASSLSRETQYFGPGTRLLVL.

For this clone: A junction end diverges from the germline sequence, so it may reflect a read error. The same CDR3 can be traced to other DNA sequences in this sample. V usage is TRBV29-1 and J usage is TRBJ2-7; 10 positions match TRBD1. CDR3 length equals 15 residues. Germline assignment: CDR1 SQVTM and CDR2 ANQGSEA. The CDR3 spells CSVGGRGTGAHEQYF. In nucleotides, the CDR3 is TGCAGCGTTGGGGGGCGAGGGACAGGGGCGCACGAGCAATACTTC.

This clone was seen only a few times. The chain combines TRBV27 with TRBJ2-7, with unresolved D. Trimming pared 2 bases from V and 0 bases from J, leaving 14 bases between. From germline, CDR1 is MNHEY and CDR2 SMNVEV (reference sequence). CDR3 length: 16 residues. For the CDR3, the DNA is TGTGCCAGCAGTTTAGGGGAATCCCTAGGCTCCTACGAGCAGTACTTC. This gives the protein CASSLGESLGSYEQYF.

This clone was seen a few times. The rearrangement links TRBV25-1 to TRBJ2-1; D uncertain. The CDR3 sequence is 13 residues long. Germline V gene data show CDR1 as MGHDK and CDR2 as SYGVNS. V lost 5 bases and J 2 bases, leaving 7 bases between the germline ends. The CDR3 is CASSSGAYNEQFF. CDR3 nucleotide sequence: TGTGCCAGCAGTTCCGGAGCCTACAATGAGCAGTTCTTC.

The chain carries TRBV7-9 and TRBJ2-4; D possibly corresponds to TRBD2 (5 bases). The V gene lost 8 bases and the J gene lost 5 bases, with 13 bases spanning the gap. The CDR3 is 13 amino acids. CDR1 SEHNR and CDR2 FQNEAQ come from the germline V gene (reference sequence). The CDR3 is CASALGRENIQYF. In nucleotides, the CDR3 is TGTGCCAGCGCGCTTGGGAGAGAAAACATTCAGTACTTC.

This clone has a handful of counts. The sample contains more than one DNA sequence encoding this CDR3. The chain uses TRBV29-1 and TRBJ1-5, with a weak D call TRBD1 (6 bases). The germline V gene encodes CDR1 SQVTM and CDR2 ANQGSEA. The CDR3 covers 13 residues. Trimming stripped 4 bases from V and 4 bases from J, with 11 bases between. The CDR3 DNA is TGCAGCGTTGCGCAGGGGCTGAATCAGCCCCAGCATTTT. It encodes CSVAQGLNQPQHF.

The rearrangement joins TRBV7-3 to TRBJ2-7, with D possibly TRBD1 on 5 matching bases. The CDR3 sequence is 12 residues long. Trimming removed 3 bases from V and 7 bases from J, with 10 bases in between. From germline, CDR1 is SGHTA and CDR2 FQGTGA. The CDR3 loop is CASSFQGGEQYF. The CDR3 DNA is TGTGCCAGCAGCTTCCAGGGTGGAGAGCAGTACTTC.

This clone has a single count. The gene calls are TRBV27 and TRBJ2-1; TRBD2 matches at 10 bases. Germline trimming cut 6 bases from V and 0 bases from J; bases unmatched to any gene: 11. This CDR3 region has 18 residues. Germline values: CDR1 MNHEY, CDR2 SMNVEV (reference sequence). The chain's CDR3 is CASSRLTSGWSSYNEQFF. The CDR3 DNA reads TGTGCCAGCAGCCGTTTGACTAGCGGGTGGAGCTCCTACAATGAGCAGTTCTTC.

This clone was seen a few times. This chain connects TRBV2 to TRBJ1-4, with 11 bases identical to TRBD1. The V and J ends lost 6 bases and 7 bases, in that order; junction bases with no gene match: 4. This CDR3 spans 14 amino acids. Germline loops: CDR1 SNHLY, CDR2 FYNNEI. The chain's CDR3 is CASRRGTGGEKLFF. Written as DNA, the CDR3 is TGTGCCAGCAGGAGAGGGACAGGGGGTGAAAAACTGTTTTTT.

J is TRBJ1-2 and V is TRBV6-1; TRBD1 is a possible D gene (6 bases). Trimming left V 2 bases short and J 6 bases short, with 19 bases between. This CDR3 region has 16 residues. Germline CDR1 MNHNS, CDR2 SASEGT. In DNA, the CDR3 is TGTGCCAGCAGTGAATCATTCGGACAGCTAATCGATGGCTACACCTTC. As protein: CASSESFGQLIDGYTF.

The sample holds a few counts of this clone. This chain uses TRBV9 with TRBJ2-7, with D perhaps being TRBD1 or TRBD2 (6 bases each). Germline-derived CDR1 and CDR2 are SGDLS and YYNGEE. The CDR3 sequence is 14 residues long. Trimming took off 4 bases at V and 5 bases at J, with 16 bases between the two ends. The CDR3 nucleotides are TGTGCCAGCAGCCAACAGGGAGGTGAGGACGAGCAGTACTTC. Encoded protein: CASSQQGGEDEQYF.

This clone was seen at least ten times. The CDR3 DNA is TGTGCCAGCAGCCCTCTACCGGGACAGGGGGCTCGGAATGAGCAGTTCTTC. Translated, it gives CASSPLPGQGARNEQFF. J is TRBJ2-1 and V is TRBV14, with 12 nucleotides matching TRBD1. The CDR3 is 17 amino acids. CDR1 and CDR2 from the germline V gene are SGHDN and FVKESK. Germline trimming cut 4 bases from V and 7 bases from J; bases unmatched to any gene: 11.

This clone occurred a few times. This chain connects TRBV5-1 to TRBJ2-1; 8 bases align to TRBD2. The germline gives CDR1 SGHRS, CDR2 YFSETQ. The CDR3 runs 16 residues. Losses at the gene ends were 0 bases for V and 7 bases for J; bases not matched to a gene: 9. CDR3: CASSLGSASGFNEQFF. DNA for the CDR3: TGCGCCAGCAGCTTGGGGTCCGCTAGCGGGTTTAATGAGCAGTTCTTC.